This record looks at one T cell receptor beta chain sequence and its context. Its antigen is as yet unknown. The sample belongs to a study of T-cell reconstitution after alpha-beta-depleted transplantation in children. Preparation of the TCRbeta library was carried out with unique molecular identifiers. TCRdb re-called the PCR reads with MiXCR, one entry per CDR3 protein. The top ten hold roughly 17% of the sample, which has about 100,000 distinct CDR3 sequences, around 7.8% seen once. Notes on the study in general: Elevated TCRbeta diversity at day 60 was traced, in some patients, to surviving recipient T cells and thymic progenitors. Approximately two months post-transplant, alpha-beta T cells reportedly originated from several hundred expanded graft clones.

The sample consisted of PBMCs, taken before TCRalphabeta/CD19-depleted stem cell transplant. The receptor was isolated from a boy aged 2-9 years with acute lymphoblastic leukemia, due to receive a stem cell transplant.

CDR3 loop: CASSEAEVGSSYEQYF. The CDR3, as DNA: TGTGCCAGCAGTGAAGCTGAGGTCGGAAGCTCCTACGAGCAGTACTTC. The V gene is TRBV2, the J gene TRBJ2-7, with unresolved D. This CDR3 spans 16 amino acids. V dropped 0 bases and J dropped 0 bases, with 12 bases sitting between them. Germline assignment: CDR1 SNHLY and CDR2 FYNNEI.